A single sample is the source of the 20 T cell receptor beta chains below, sequenced in a study of T-cell memory formation after mild COVID-19. A single record per CDR3 protein comes from TCRdb applying MiXCR to the 5' RACE reads. The repertoire holds roughly 600,000 distinct CDR3 sequences, more than 15% seen once, with 9.5% to 15% in the top ten. Sequencing input: PBMCs or a T cell subset sorted from them (not recorded which). The receptors come from an adult woman who had mild COVID-19 (a few samples of this study predate the infection). Cell type and time point are not known.

Many counts were recorded for this clonotype. This rearrangement joins TRBV3-1 to TRBJ1-1; D perhaps matches TRBD1 (6 bases). Trimming took off 2 bases at V and 4 bases at J, with 14 bases between the two ends. The germline V gene has CDR1 LGHDT and CDR2 YNNKEL (reference sequence). The CDR3 length is 15 residues. CDR3 in DNA: TGTGCCAGCAGCCAACAGGGGCGGGGTAGCACTGAAGCTTTCTTT. Its protein product is CASSQQGRGSTEAFF.

In this sample, this clonotype turned up a few times. The chain has TRBV12-3 or TRBV12-4 and TRBJ1-1; no clear D gene. The V and J ends lost 5 bases and 8 bases respectively, with 15 bases between them. CDR3 length equals 13 residues. The CDR3, as DNA: TGTGCCAGCAGTGTGGATGGGCCCACAGAAGCTTTCTTT. Amino acid sequence: CASSVDGPTEAFF.

The chain links TRBV10-3 to TRBJ2-1; 7 bases are shared with TRBD2. Germline-derived CDR1 and CDR2 are ENHRY and SYGVKD. V lost 2 bases and J lost 15; bases outside the gene matches: 13. The CDR3 sequence is 14 residues long. The CDR3 spells CAISEDTSVKRGFF. CDR3 DNA sequence: TGTGCCATCAGTGAGGATACTAGCGTAAAAAGAGGGTTCTTC.

The chain combines TRBV20-1 with TRBJ2-7; TRBD1 agrees at 7 bases. There are 13 residues in the CDR3. Per germline, CDR1 DFQATT and CDR2 SNEGSKA (reference sequence). V shed 1 base, J shed 3 bases, and the junction held 3 bases outside the gene matches. The CDR3 loop reads CSARGQGGYEQYF. The CDR3 DNA follows: TGCAGTGCTAGAGGACAGGGTGGCTACGAGCAGTACTTC.

This clonotype was recorded a few times. This chain joins TRBV19 and TRBJ2-7; D is perhaps TRBD1 or TRBD2 (5 bases each). The CDR3 is made up of 15 amino acids. Between the trimmed V and J ends, which lost 4 bases and 2 bases, there was a span of 15 bases. Germline-derived CDR1 and CDR2 are LNHDA and SQIVND (reference sequence). CDR3: CASSNRDPGAYEQYF. CDR3 coding DNA: TGTGCCAGTAGTAATCGGGACCCTGGGGCCTACGAGCAGTACTTC.

This clonotype appeared a few times. V usage is TRBV4-2 and J usage is TRBJ2-7; weak D call: TRBD2 (6 bases). V was shortened by 4 bases and J by 6 bases, with 13 bases between the two germline ends. This CDR3 has 13 amino acids. Germline loops: CDR1 LGHNA, CDR2 YNFKEQ. The CDR3, as DNA: TGTGCCAGCAGCCTAGAGGAGGGAACCGAGCAGTACTTC. Protein sequence: CASSLEEGTEQYF.

The V gene is TRBV20-1, the J gene TRBJ1-5; no clear D gene. The CDR3 contains 13 residues. Germline V gene lookup returns CDR1 DFQATT and CDR2 SNEGSKA (reference sequence). Trimming stripped 2 bases from V and 0 bases from J, with 5 bases between. CDR3 sequence reads: CSARSDSNQPQHF. The CDR3 nucleotides read TGCAGTGCTAGATCGGATAGCAATCAGCCCCAGCATTTT.

V is TRBV18 and J is TRBJ1-3; D unresolved. V lost 2 bases and J lost 1, with 18 bases in between. Germline CDR1 is KGHSH and CDR2 is LQKENI. This CDR3 contains 18 residues. The CDR3 sequence: CASSPSMAKGLSGNTIYF. CDR3 nucleotides: TGTGCCAGCTCACCATCGATGGCGAAGGGTCTTTCTGGAAACACCATATATTTT.

The chain carries TRBV6-5 and TRBJ2-5; 7 nucleotides align to TRBD1. This CDR3 is built from 15 residues. V was clipped by 6 bases and J by 5 bases; unmatched bases: 12. From germline, CDR1 is MNHEY and CDR2 SVGAGI. This CDR3 is CASSAPGQIPETQYF. CDR3 DNA sequence: TGTGCCAGCAGCGCCCCGGGACAGATCCCGGAGACCCAGTACTTC.

This clonotype was counted a few times. This chain links TRBV5-6 with TRBJ2-2, with TRBD2 identical over 12 bases. Germline values: CDR1 SGHDT, CDR2 YYEEEE. The CDR3 is made up of 17 amino acids. The V and J ends lost 0 bases and 2 bases, in that order; junction bases with no gene match: 2. This CDR3 reads CASSLELAGGNTGELFF. The CDR3 DNA reads as TGTGCCAGCAGCTTGGAACTAGCGGGGGGAAACACCGGGGAGCTGTTTTTT. Based on the CDR3 plus reference TRBV5-6 and TRBJ2-2, the full variable domain is DAGVTQSPTHLIKTRGQQVTLRCSPKSGHDTVSWYQQALGQGPQFIFQYYEEEERQRGNFPDRFSGHQFPNYSSELNVNALLLGDSALYLCASSLELAGGNTGELFFGEGSRLTVL.

This clonotype occurred a few times. The genes are TRBV9 and TRBJ2-3; 8 nucleotides align to TRBD2. The CDR3 is made up of 18 amino acids. CDR1 SGDLS and CDR2 YYNGEE come from the germline V gene. V shed 4 bases and J 2 bases; nucleotides not matched to a gene: 15. CDR3 nucleotide sequence: TGTGCCAGCAGCCTTAGCGGGACCACGGGGAGGATCACAGATACGCAGTATTTT. Its protein is CASSLSGTTGRITDTQYF.

The chain carries TRBV7-2 and TRBJ1-1, with 9 bases aligning to TRBD1. Germline loops: CDR1 SGHTA, CDR2 FQGNSA. The CDR3 sequence is 15 residues long. With 4 bases clipped from V and 6 bases from J, the junction kept 9 bases outside the gene matches. This CDR3 reads CASSSSTGGVPEAFF. CDR3 in DNA: TGTGCCAGCAGCTCCTCGACAGGGGGGGTTCCTGAAGCTTTCTTT.

The V gene is TRBV4-3, the J gene TRBJ2-3; no reliable D call. CDR1 and CDR2 from the germline V gene are LGHNA and YSLEER. V dropped 5 bases and J dropped 6 bases, with 12 bases sitting between them. The length of the CDR3 is 13 residues. CDR3 in amino acids: CASSADPTDTQYF. Here the CDR3 DNA reads TGCGCCAGCAGCGCAGACCCGACTGATACGCAGTATTTT.

This clonotype was counted a few times. The V call is TRBV27, the J call TRBJ2-7; D is possibly TRBD1 (6 bases). Germline V gene lookup returns CDR1 MNHEY and CDR2 SMNVEV (reference sequence). The CDR3 extends over 14 amino acids. The germline V and J ends were trimmed by 2 bases and 3 bases, with 11 bases remaining between them. CDR3 DNA: TGTGCCAGCAGTTTAGGGAACAGGGTCTACGAGCAGTACTTC. It translates to CASSLGNRVYEQYF.

The chain joins TRBV3-1 to TRBJ1-6; D gene ambiguous. Germline V CDR1 and CDR2: LGHDT, YNNKEL (reference sequence). The CDR3 is 15 residues long. Trimming took 0 bases from V and 10 from J, leaving 13 bases between them. The CDR3 nucleotides are TGTGCCAGCAGCCAAGAGGTCAGTTCTGGATCACCCCTCCACTTT. Translation: CASSQEVSSGSPLHF.

This clonotype was picked up a small number of times. J is TRBJ1-2 and V is TRBV12-3 or TRBV12-4; 9 bases align to TRBD1. V lost 4 bases, J lost 8 bases, and 5 bases stayed unmatched. The CDR3 runs to 13 residues. CDR3 region: CASSSRTGEGYTF. In DNA form, the CDR3 reads TGTGCCAGCAGTTCGAGGACAGGGGAAGGCTACACCTTC.

The rearrangement links TRBV14 to TRBJ2-2; D gene ambiguous. Germline CDR1 reads SGHDN; CDR2 reads FVKESK. This CDR3 has 15 residues. V lost 1 base and J 4 bases, leaving 10 bases between the germline ends. The CDR3 is CASSQVVGSTGELFF. CDR3 bases: TGTGCCAGCAGCCAAGTGGTGGGGTCCACCGGGGAGCTGTTTTTT. The variable domain in full, with the rest retrieved from reference TRBV14 and TRBJ2-2, is EAGVTQFPSHSVIEKGQTVTLRCDPISGHDNLYWYRRVMGKEIKFLLHFVKESKQDESGMPNNRFLAERTGGTYSTLKVQPAELEDSGVYFCASSQVVGSTGELFFGEGSRLTVL.

The V and J genes are TRBV28 and TRBJ2-1; D unclear. Germline V gene data show CDR1 as MDHEN and CDR2 as SYDVKM. This CDR3 has 15 amino acids. V dropped 3 bases and J dropped 9 bases, with 18 bases sitting between them. CDR3 nucleotides: TGTGCCAGCAGTTTGCCTGGTTCGTCTTTCGGTGAGCAGTTCTTC. This encodes CASSLPGSSFGEQFF. Together with reference TRBV28 and TRBJ2-1, the CDR3 gives the full variable domain: DVKVTQSSRYLVKRTGEKVFLECVQDMDHENMFWYRQDPGLGLRLIYFSYDVKMKEKGDIPEGYSVSREKKERFSLILESASTNQTSMYLCASSLPGSSFGEQFFGPGTRLTVL.

The V call is TRBV7-3, the J call TRBJ2-3, with D maybe TRBD1 (6 bases). The CDR3 is 15 amino acids. Per germline, CDR1 SGHTA and CDR2 FQGTGA. Trimming took 4 bases from V and 3 from J, leaving 14 bases between them. The CDR3 reads CASSSSRGWTDTQYF. The CDR3 DNA is TGTGCCAGCAGCTCCTCCAGGGGATGGACAGATACGCAGTATTTT.

This clonotype was observed at least ten times. V gene TRBV4-3 combines with J gene TRBJ2-7; possible D gene TRBD2, 5 bases. Per the germline V gene, CDR1 is LGHNA and CDR2 is YSLEER. V was cut by 0 bases and J by 4 bases, with 16 bases left in between. The CDR3 extends over 16 amino acids. The chain's CDR3 is CASSQDREKGFYEQYF. The CDR3 DNA is TGCGCCAGCAGCCAAGACCGGGAAAAAGGGTTTTACGAGCAGTACTTC.